The 32 T cell receptor beta chains below come from one sample, sequenced in a study of cytomegalovirus exposure and HLA in healthy donors. 60 Vbeta and 13 Jbeta primers were used in PCR. Clones were sequenced by immunoSEQ multiplex PCR, and TCRdb holds only the in-frame ones, with some missing. The table lists more than 100,000 clones, approximately 80% of them singletons. Sequencing was performed on PBMCs. The receptors come from a woman aged 40 to 50 in good health and CMV-seronegative.

This clone was detected only a few times. The rearrangement uses TRBV7-9 and TRBJ1-6; weak D call: TRBD1 (6 bases). Trimming pared 1 base from V and 5 bases from J, leaving 9 bases between. Per germline, CDR1 SEHNR and CDR2 FQNEAQ (reference sequence). The CDR3 has 15 amino acids. CDR3 in DNA: TGTGCCAGCAGCTTAGGGAACAGGGATAATTCACCCCTCCACTTT. It specifies CASSLGNRDNSPLHF.

The J gene is TRBJ2-3, the V gene TRBV12-5; 11 bases match TRBD1. CDR3 length equals 15 residues. CDR1 and CDR2 from the germline V gene are LGHNT and FRNRAP. The V and J ends lost 1 base and 8 bases, in that order; junction bases with no gene match: 5. CDR3 nucleotide sequence: TGTGCTAGTGGTTTGGGGACAGGGGGCCATCCTACGCAGTATTTT. The encoded protein is CASGLGTGGHPTQYF.

This clone was counted only a few times. The chain carries TRBV18 and TRBJ2-7, with TRBD2 matching 10 bases. With 3 bases clipped from V and 4 bases from J, the junction kept 6 bases outside the gene matches. The length of the CDR3 is 15 residues. Germline CDR1 KGHSH, CDR2 LQKENI. The CDR3 protein is CASSPVAGGNYEQYF. For the CDR3, the DNA is TGTGCCAGCTCACCGGTAGCGGGGGGCAATTACGAGCAGTACTTC. Full variable domain (remainder filled in from reference TRBV18 and TRBJ2-7): NAGVMQNPRHLVRRRGQEARLRCSPMKGHSHVYWYRQLPEEGLKFMVYLQKENIIDESGMPKERFSAEFPKEGPSILRIQQVVRGDSAAYFCASSPVAGGNYEQYFGPGTRLTVT.

This sequence joins TRBV5-1 and TRBJ1-4; 9 bases align to TRBD1. The CDR3 contains 13 residues. Looked up from germline, CDR1 is SGHRS and CDR2 is YFSETQ. V was pared by 2 bases and J by 10 bases, with 3 bases of the junction left unmatched. In nucleotides, the CDR3 is TGCGCCAGCAGCTTCCAGGGACAGGGAAAACTGTTTTTT. Its protein is CASSFQGQGKLFF.

V usage is TRBV5-1 and J usage is TRBJ1-4, with unresolved D. The CDR3 sequence is 15 residues long. V was cut by 0 bases and J by 3 bases, with 9 bases left in between. From germline, CDR1 is SGHRS and CDR2 YFSETQ. CDR3 sequence (DNA): TGCGCCAGCAGCTTGGGGATAGAGGCTAATGAAAAACTGTTTTTT. Translated, it gives CASSLGIEANEKLFF.

This chain uses TRBV7-6 with TRBJ1-1; D gene unclear. The CDR3 consists of 13 residues. From germline, CDR1 is SGHVS and CDR2 FNYEAQ. V was pared by 6 bases and J by 8 bases, with 16 bases between. The CDR3 DNA sequence: TGTGCCAGCAGACCACCGCGGGGTACGGAAGCTTTCTTT. It specifies CASRPPRGTEAFF.

The chain carries TRBV11-3 and TRBJ1-1, with D hard to call. The V end lost 0 bases, the J end lost 4 bases, and 9 bases lay between the germline ends. The length of the CDR3 is 14 residues. Per germline, CDR1 SGHNT and CDR2 YENEEA. CDR3: CASSLDTGGTEAFF. For the CDR3, the DNA is TGTGCCAGCAGCTTAGATACGGGTGGCACTGAAGCTTTCTTT.

V usage is TRBV5-1 and J usage is TRBJ2-7; a weak D match, TRBD2 (6 bases). The germline V gene encodes CDR1 SGHRS and CDR2 YFSETQ. The CDR3 has 14 residues. Trimming pared 0 bases from V and 2 bases from J, leaving 9 bases between. DNA of the CDR3: TGCGCCAGCAGCTTGGTTCGGGGGACCTACGAGCAGTACTTC. This codes for CASSLVRGTYEQYF.

The V gene is TRBV7-9, the J gene TRBJ1-1; 7 bases align to TRBD1. This CDR3 is built from 13 residues. Per the germline V gene, CDR1 is SEHNR and CDR2 is FQNEAQ (reference sequence). Germline trimming cut 5 bases from V and 5 bases from J; bases unmatched to any gene: 5. Written as DNA, the CDR3 is TGTGCCAGCAGCCCACAGGGGAGGACTGAAGCTTTCTTT. The encoded protein is CASSPQGRTEAFF.

The CDR3 sequence: CASSQEGISGWSTEAFF. CDR3 nucleotides: TGCGCCAGCAGCCAAGAAGGTATCTCCGGGTGGAGCACTGAAGCTTTCTTT. The chain combines TRBV4-3 with TRBJ1-1, with D unresolved. The V gene lost 0 bases and the J gene lost 4 bases, with 18 bases spanning the gap. CDR3 length: 17 amino acids. Germline V gene sequence: CDR1 LGHNA, CDR2 YSLEER.

The chain joins TRBV5-1 to TRBJ2-5; 9 bases agree with TRBD2. Matching the DNA end better, TRBJ2-7 makes the J call doubtful. The CDR3 runs 13 residues. Germline CDR1 reads SGHRS; CDR2 reads YFSETQ. The CDR3 region has the DNA TGCGCCAGCAAGGCGGGGGGGCCGGACGAGCAGTACTTC. Amino acids: CASKAGGPDEQYF.

This clone was seen a single time. The genes are TRBV11-3 and TRBJ2-5; D might be TRBD2 (6 bases). The CDR3 covers 15 residues. The germline gives CDR1 SGHNT, CDR2 YENEEA. Trimming took 5 bases from V and 5 from J, leaving 18 bases between them. Written as DNA, the CDR3 is TGTGCCAGCAGCCGGGGGACTCGAACGGGGGAGACCCAGTACTTC. This encodes CASSRGTRTGETQYF.

This chain links TRBV6-1 with TRBJ1-5; TRBD1 might be the D (6 bases). Trimming took off 0 bases at V and 5 bases at J, with 8 bases between the two ends. The CDR3 length is 14 residues. The V gene's germline CDR1 is MNHNS and CDR2 SASEGT. The CDR3 sequence is CASSEARQDQPQHF. CDR3 in DNA: TGTGCCAGCAGTGAAGCGCGACAGGATCAGCCCCAGCATTTT.

The chain uses TRBV7-2 and TRBJ2-7, with 10 bases aligning to TRBD1. This CDR3 region has 14 residues. The germline gives CDR1 SGHTA, CDR2 FQGNSA. J lost 6 bases, V lost 5 bases, and 7 bases had no gene match. The CDR3 nucleotides read TGTGCCAGCAGCACGGGACAGGGGAAGAGCGAGCAGTACTTC. It is translated as CASSTGQGKSEQYF.

The CDR3 reads CASSLALADQPQHF. The CDR3 coding sequence is TGTGCCAGCAGCTTAGCGTTGGCGGATCAGCCCCAGCATTTT. The V gene is TRBV7-9, the J gene TRBJ1-5; no reliable D call. Germline CDR1 reads SEHNR; CDR2 reads FQNEAQ (reference sequence). The CDR3 covers 14 residues. V was shortened by 0 bases and J by 5 bases, with 8 bases between the two germline ends.

The V gene is TRBV15, the J gene TRBJ2-3; 9 bases map to TRBD2. The CDR3 sequence is 16 residues long. Germline CDR1 LNHNV, CDR2 YYDKDF (reference sequence). J gave up 1 base and V 1 base, and 3 bases lay outside the gene matches. CDR3 sequence: CATSRVVAGGTDTQYF. The CDR3 nucleotides read TGTGCCACCAGCAGAGTGGTAGCGGGGGGCACAGATACGCAGTATTTT.

This clone was found many times. As DNA, the CDR3 is TGTGCCAGCACGGACAGGACGACGCACGAGCAGTACTTC. Protein sequence: CASTDRTTHEQYF. This chain uses TRBV7-9 with TRBJ2-7; TRBD1 aligns across 7 bases. CDR3 size: 13 residues. Germline V gives CDR1 SEHNR, CDR2 FQNEAQ (reference sequence). The trim removed 7 bases at V and 5 bases at J, leaving 8 bases unmatched. The whole variable domain, remainder taken from reference TRBV7-9 and TRBJ2-7, is DTGVSQNPRHKITKRGQNVTFRCDPISEHNRLYWYRQTLGQGPEFLTYFQNEAQLEKSRLLSDRFSAERPKGSFSTLEIQRTEQGDSAMYLCASTDRTTHEQYFGPGTRLTVT.

This clone has more than one count but fewer than ten. This chain connects TRBV6-1 to TRBJ1-1; possible D gene TRBD1, 5 bases. V lost 6 bases and J lost 2, with 13 bases in between. Germline V gene lookup returns CDR1 MNHNS and CDR2 SASEGT. This CDR3 comprises 14 residues. The CDR3 DNA is TGTGCCAGCAGGGACGGGGGGAGAAACACTGAAGCTTTCTTT. Protein sequence: CASRDGGRNTEAFF.

The rearrangement uses TRBV28 and TRBJ2-2; 11 bases are a match to TRBD1. Germline V CDR1 and CDR2: MDHEN, SYDVKM. With V trimmed by 3 bases and J by 0 bases, 0 bases remained unmatched. The CDR3 totals 16 residues. The CDR3 region is CASSLGQGANTGELFF. The CDR3 nucleotides read TGTGCCAGCAGTTTGGGACAGGGGGCGAACACCGGGGAGCTGTTTTTT.

This clone has a single count. This sequence joins TRBV9 and TRBJ2-7; D is possibly TRBD2 (7 bases). V was trimmed by 4 bases and J by 3 bases, leaving 17 bases between them. CDR1 SGDLS and CDR2 YYNGEE come from the germline V gene. This CDR3 has 15 amino acids. CDR3 loop: CASSQWGGPNYEQYF. The CDR3 DNA sequence: TGTGCCAGCAGCCAGTGGGGGGGCCCCAACTACGAGCAGTACTTC.

This clone appeared a few times. The J gene is TRBJ2-2, the V gene TRBV6-1, with no clear D. The V gene lost 5 bases and the J gene lost 6 bases, with 7 bases spanning the gap. The germline gives CDR1 MNHNS, CDR2 SASEGT. The CDR3 spans 12 residues. The CDR3 nucleotides are TGTGCCAGCAGTCTTAGAGCCGGGGAGCTGTTTTTT. It codes for CASSLRAGELFF.

The chain recombines TRBV10-2 with TRBJ1-3; the D gene is possibly TRBD1 (6 bases). Trimming stripped 6 bases from V and 4 bases from J, with 10 bases between. The CDR3 has 13 residues. Germline V gene lookup returns CDR1 WSHSY and CDR2 SAAADI. The CDR3 protein is CASRDSFGNTIYF. CDR3 in DNA: TGCGCCAGCAGGGACAGCTTCGGAAACACCATATATTTT.

The chain links TRBV6-4 to TRBJ1-1; D uncertain. Trimming stripped 1 base from V and 7 bases from J, with 10 bases between. The germline gives CDR1 MRHNA, CDR2 SNTAGT. The CDR3 runs 13 residues. The CDR3: CASSDWAGSEAFF. The CDR3 nucleotides are TGTGCCAGCAGTGACTGGGCGGGGAGTGAAGCTTTCTTT.

Worth noting for this clone: Without the conserved terminal phenylalanine or tryptophan, this CDR3 likely stems from a read error. The DNA is left out, because the CDR3 cannot be placed on it with certainty; the CDR3 is given as TCRdb lists it. The J gene is TRBJ1-1, the V gene TRBV28; the table assigns TRBD1, which was not confirmed against the DNA. The V gene's germline CDR1 is MDHEN and CDR2 SYDVKM. Termini included, the CDR3 measures 11 amino acids. CDR3 amino acids: CASSFKDSRSL.

The gene calls are TRBV18 and TRBJ1-1; D is undetermined. Germline CDR1 reads KGHSH; CDR2 reads LQKENI. Trimming cost V 3 bases and J 0 bases, with 8 bases left between them. The CDR3 totals 14 residues. The CDR3 bases are TGTGCCAGCTCACCGAGTCCCGTGAACACTGAAGCTTTCTTT. Protein product: CASSPSPVNTEAFF.

In this sample, this clone turned up a few times. This sequence joins TRBV29-1 and TRBJ1-2, with TRBD1 matching 8 bases. The V gene's germline CDR1 is SQVTM and CDR2 ANQGSEA. The trim removed 5 bases at V and 4 bases at J, leaving 12 bases unmatched. This CDR3 spans 15 amino acids. The CDR3 DNA follows: TGCAGCGTTCAAAGAAACAGGGGGATCTCCTATGGCTACACCTTC. Translated, it gives CSVQRNRGISYGYTF.

V and J are TRBV29-1 and TRBJ2-1, with D uncertain. Germline assignment: CDR1 SQVTM and CDR2 ANQGSEA. This CDR3 region has 10 residues. The V gene lost 7 bases and the J gene lost 5 bases, with 6 bases spanning the gap. CDR3 region: CSATDNEQFF. CDR3 coding DNA: TGCAGCGCCACTGACAATGAGCAGTTCTTC.

This rearrangement joins TRBV11-2 to TRBJ2-5; 8 nucleotides agree with TRBD1. After removal of 6 bases from V and 5 bases from J, the junction contained 5 bases not matched to a gene. The CDR3 covers 13 residues. CDR1 and CDR2 (germline): SGHAT, FQNNGV. CDR3 residues: CASRLTGGETQYF. The CDR3 nucleotides read TGTGCCAGCAGACTAACAGGGGGGGAGACCCAGTACTTC.

The gene calls are TRBV28 and TRBJ1-2; 7 bases fit TRBD1. Germline loops: CDR1 MDHEN, CDR2 SYDVKM. Trimming at V came to 4 bases and at J to 2 bases, leaving 4 bases not matched to a gene. The CDR3 has 14 residues. CDR3 sequence reads: CASSSPGQNYGYTF. The DNA of the CDR3 is TGTGCCAGCAGTTCTCCGGGACAGAACTATGGCTACACCTTC.

The V gene is TRBV5-5, the J gene TRBJ2-7; 8 bases are a match to TRBD1. Germline CDR1 is SGHKS and CDR2 is YYEKEE (reference sequence). V gave up 7 bases and J gave up 2 bases; unmatched junction bases: 8. The CDR3 has 14 amino acids. The CDR3 protein is CASETGAFTYEQYF. The CDR3 DNA is TGTGCCAGCGAGACAGGGGCTTTTACCTACGAGCAGTACTTC.

The rearrangement uses TRBV27 and TRBJ2-7, with D possibly being TRBD1 (5 bases). Per germline, CDR1 MNHEY and CDR2 SMNVEV (reference sequence). The CDR3 is 14 amino acids. V lost 9 bases and J lost 3, with 18 bases in between. The CDR3 DNA reads TGTGCCAGAAAGACAGCCCCGGACATCTACGAGCAGTACTTC. Its translation is CARKTAPDIYEQYF.

The chain couples TRBV5-4 to TRBJ1-4; possibly TRBD1 for D (6 bases). The CDR3 spans 15 residues. Germline values: CDR1 SGHNT, CDR2 YYREEE (reference sequence). Trimming pared 4 bases from V and 8 bases from J, leaving 18 bases between. Written as DNA, the CDR3 is TGTGCCAGCAGCCCTGGGACACATGATGGGGAAAAACTGTTTTTT. Translation gives CASSPGTHDGEKLFF. The full variable domain, rest sourced from reference TRBV5-4 and TRBJ1-4, is ETGVTQSPTHLIKTRGQQVTLRCSSQSGHNTVSWYQQALGQGPQFIFQYYREEENGRGNFPPRFSGLQFPNYSSELNVNALELDDSALYLCASSPGTHDGEKLFFGSGTQLSVL.